This entry lists 32 T cell receptor beta chains sequenced from one sample in a study of T cell responses to AZD1222 COVID-19 vaccine. Repertoires were generated with immunoSEQ multiplex PCR, while TCRdb's copy carries only in-frame clones and drops some. Among approximately 200,000 clones listed, about 93% were seen once. This specimen consisted of peripheral blood, obtained 28 days after the second AZD1222 dose. The receptors shown here come from an adult who received the AZD1222 COVID-19 vaccine.

This clone was seen once. The CDR3 loop is CASRRGYTEAFF. CDR3 sequence (DNA): TGTGCCAGCAGGAGGGGGTACACTGAAGCTTTCTTT. This sequence joins TRBV6-5 and TRBJ1-1, with a weak D call TRBD1 (6 bases). V was trimmed by 6 bases and J by 3 bases, leaving 8 bases between them. Germline CDR1 reads MNHEY; CDR2 reads SVGAGI. The CDR3 contains 12 residues.

This clone was counted a single time. The junction differs from germline at one of its ends, possibly a read error. The chain is built from TRBV14 and TRBJ2-2; a possible D gene is TRBD1 (7 bases). This CDR3 has 15 residues. Germline V CDR1 and CDR2: SGHDN, FVKESK. The CDR3 region is CASRQGGGYTGELFF. In nucleotides, the CDR3 is TGTGCCAGCAGGCAAGGAGGGGGCTATACCGGGGAGCTGTTTTTT.

The sample holds a few counts of this clone. The genes are TRBV19 and TRBJ1-3, with TRBD1 matching 8 bases. This CDR3 is built from 15 residues. The germline V gene has CDR1 LNHDA and CDR2 SQIVND (reference sequence). V was clipped by 4 bases and J by 0 bases; unmatched bases: 2. The CDR3 bases are TGTGCCAGTAGTAGGGGACAGGTCTCTGGAAACACCATATATTTT. This gives the protein CASSRGQVSGNTIYF.

The V and J genes are TRBV6-5 and TRBJ1-2; 7 bases agree with TRBD1. With 4 bases clipped from V and 2 bases from J, the junction kept 10 bases outside the gene matches. Per germline, CDR1 MNHEY and CDR2 SVGAGI. This CDR3 has 16 residues. CDR3 bases: TGTGCCAGCAGTTCCAGGGACAGCACCTCCAACTATGGCTACACCTTC. Translation gives CASSSRDSTSNYGYTF.

The chain recombines TRBV11-2 with TRBJ1-6; no reliable D call. The germline V gene encodes CDR1 SGHAT and CDR2 FQNNGV. The V and J ends lost 2 bases and 11 bases respectively, with 16 bases between them. The length of the CDR3 is 15 residues. The CDR3, as DNA: TGTGCCAGCAGCTTATCCGGAATGGGGTTTCCACCCCTCCACTTT. This sequence encodes CASSLSGMGFPPLHF.

The chain recombines TRBV7-9 with TRBJ1-4; D unclear. V shed 6 bases and J shed 0 bases, with 8 bases lying between them. Germline V gives CDR1 SEHNR, CDR2 FQNEAQ (reference sequence). The CDR3 consists of 14 residues. The CDR3 sequence: CASSVGATNEKLFF. The CDR3 DNA is TGTGCCAGCAGTGTTGGGGCAACTAATGAAAAACTGTTTTTT.

This clone was observed a handful of times. The rearrangement joins TRBV14 to TRBJ1-4; D might be TRBD1 (6 bases). Germline loops: CDR1 SGHDN, CDR2 FVKESK. This CDR3 spans 15 amino acids. Trimming took 6 bases from V and 8 from J, leaving 19 bases between them. The CDR3 DNA is TGTGCCAGCAGTCGTAAAGGGGGTTCAGGGGAAAAACTGTTTTTT. Amino acids: CASSRKGGSGEKLFF.

CDR3 in amino acids: CASSYLTGNTEAFF. DNA for the CDR3: TGTGCCAGCAGCTACCTGACGGGGAACACTGAAGCTTTCTTT. The genes are TRBV5-4 and TRBJ1-1; D ambiguous. This CDR3 comprises 14 residues. Germline values: CDR1 SGHNT, CDR2 YYREEE (reference sequence). The V gene lost 3 bases and the J gene lost 1 base, with 10 bases spanning the gap.

The J gene is TRBJ1-6, the V gene TRBV2, with D unresolved. The CDR3 contains 13 residues. The V and J ends lost 9 bases and 10 bases respectively, with 16 bases between them. Germline V CDR1 and CDR2: SNHLY, FYNNEI. CDR3 loop: CARGVSGSSPLHF. The CDR3 coding sequence is TGTGCCAGGGGAGTGTCGGGAAGCTCACCCCTCCACTTT.

The chain employs TRBV7-2 and TRBJ1-1, with TRBD1 identical over 8 bases. The CDR3 is 14 residues long. J was trimmed by 5 bases and V by 5 bases; bases with no gene match: 7. Germline V gene lookup returns CDR1 SGHTA and CDR2 FQGNSA. CDR3 nucleotide sequence: TGTGCCAGCAGCGATGGACAGGGTGGAACTGAAGCTTTCTTT. Translating gives CASSDGQGGTEAFF.

This chain uses TRBV18 with TRBJ2-5, with no clear D. CDR3 length: 15 amino acids. Germline CDR1 reads KGHSH; CDR2 reads LQKENI. The ends were cut back, 4 bases at V and 0 bases at J, with 12 bases in the middle. Here the CDR3 reads CASSLGFGDQETQYF. The CDR3 nucleotides are TGTGCCAGCTCACTCGGTTTTGGAGACCAAGAGACCCAGTACTTC.

CDR3 loop: CASSRSDIPAETQYF. The CDR3, as DNA: TGCGCCAGCAGCCGGAGCGACATTCCGGCGGAGACCCAGTACTTC. The rearrangement links TRBV5-1 to TRBJ2-5; D gene ambiguous. CDR3 length equals 15 residues. Per the germline V gene, CDR1 is SGHRS and CDR2 is YFSETQ. V gave up 4 bases and J gave up 5 bases, with 18 bases separating them.

The rearrangement uses TRBV6-2 or TRBV6-3 and TRBJ1-4; TRBD1 matches at 8 bases. Germline V CDR1 and CDR2: MNHEY, SVGEGT. J lost 3 bases, V lost 5 bases, and 8 bases had no gene match. The CDR3 spans 16 residues. The DNA for the CDR3 is TGTGCCAGCAGTACGCCCCAGGGGGCGGCTAATGAAAAACTGTTTTTT. Encoded protein: CASSTPQGAANEKLFF.

The V gene is TRBV6-1, the J gene TRBJ1-1; a weak D match, TRBD1 (5 bases). The germline V and J ends were trimmed by 3 bases and 8 bases, with 7 bases remaining between them. CDR1 and CDR2 from the germline V gene are MNHNS and SASEGT. The CDR3 covers 11 residues. As DNA, the CDR3 is TGTGCCAGCAGTGAGTGGGGGGAAGCTTTCTTT. This encodes CASSEWGEAFF.

This sequence joins TRBV30 and TRBJ1-5, with D possibly being TRBD1 (6 bases). Germline loops: CDR1 GTSNPN, CDR2 SVGIG (reference sequence). With 1 base removed from V and 0 bases from J, the gap between germline ends came to 16 bases. The CDR3 sequence is 17 residues long. The CDR3 sequence: CAWSALGGHYSNQPQHF. DNA for the CDR3: TGTGCCTGGAGTGCCCTCGGGGGACACTATAGCAATCAGCCCCAGCATTTT.

The chain has TRBV20-1 and TRBJ2-3; 8 bases agree with TRBD2. V was clipped by 3 bases and J by 5 bases; unmatched bases: 10. This CDR3 is 15 amino acids long. In germline, CDR1 is DFQATT, CDR2 SNEGSKA (reference sequence). DNA of the CDR3: TGCAGTGCTAGTTTGCTCGCGGGGGGTATAGATACGCAGTATTTT. It is translated as CSASLLAGGIDTQYF.

This clone has a single count. Other DNA variants within this sample encode the same CDR3. The J gene is TRBJ1-1, the V gene TRBV27; D is undetermined. The germline V gene has CDR1 MNHEY and CDR2 SMNVEV (reference sequence). V lost 2 bases to trimming and J lost 0 bases, with 7 bases between them. This CDR3 is built from 14 residues. CDR3 sequence: CASSLTRMNTEAFF. The CDR3 DNA sequence: TGTGCCAGCAGTTTAACGAGAATGAACACTGAAGCTTTCTTT.

This sequence joins TRBV28 and TRBJ1-1; D is uncertain. Germline V gives CDR1 MDHEN, CDR2 SYDVKM. This CDR3 spans 17 amino acids. The V end was cut by 8 bases, the J end by 4 bases, with 26 bases between. The CDR3 DNA sequence: TGTGCCAGCGGTCCCCGGGTTGCCACGTTGGGCAGCACTGAAGCTTTCTTT. It yields the protein CASGPRVATLGSTEAFF.

This rearrangement joins TRBV2 to TRBJ1-5, with no clear D. The germline V and J ends were trimmed by 7 bases and 0 bases, with 7 bases remaining between them. This CDR3 is built from 13 residues. Per germline, CDR1 SNHLY and CDR2 FYNNEI. The CDR3: CASNSYSNQPQHF. CDR3 nucleotide sequence: TGTGCCAGCAACAGCTATAGCAATCAGCCCCAGCATTTT. Looking up the rest from reference TRBV2 and TRBJ1-5 gives the full variable domain: EPEVTQTPSHQVTQMGQEVILRCVPISNHLYFYWYRQILGQKVEFLVSFYNNEISEKSEIFDDQFSVERPDGSNFTLKIRSTKLEDSAMYFCASNSYSNQPQHFGDGTRLSIL.

The V call is TRBV4-1, the J call TRBJ2-5; tentatively, D is TRBD1 (5 bases). V gave up 4 bases and J gave up 3 bases, with 12 bases separating them. Germline V gene sequence: CDR1 MGHRA, CDR2 YSYEKL. The CDR3 is made up of 14 amino acids. The CDR3 DNA follows: TGCGCCAGCAGCCGCCAGACAGTGAAAGAGACCCAGTACTTC. Translation gives CASSRQTVKETQYF.

V is TRBV6-5 and J is TRBJ1-2; D gene unclear. The CDR3 is made up of 10 amino acids. Looked up from germline, CDR1 is MNHEY and CDR2 is SVGAGI. V lost 6 bases and J 4 bases, leaving 3 bases between the germline ends. The CDR3 sequence is CASRGYGYTF. CDR3 in DNA: TGTGCCAGCAGGGGCTATGGCTACACCTTC.

This chain links TRBV29-1 with TRBJ1-1; 7 bases map to TRBD1. The germline V gene encodes CDR1 SQVTM and CDR2 ANQGSEA. CDR3 length equals 13 residues. V lost 7 bases to trimming and J lost 2 bases; unmatched junction nucleotides: 7. CDR3 in DNA: TGCAGCGGGACGGGGACAGCTAACACTGAAGCTTTCTTT. This gives the protein CSGTGTANTEAFF.

The chain links TRBV5-6 to TRBJ2-1; D gene ambiguous. V shed 6 bases and J shed 6 bases, with 10 bases lying between them. The V gene's germline CDR1 is SGHDT and CDR2 YYEEEE. This CDR3 comprises 12 residues. The CDR3 protein is CASTSTPNEQFF. The DNA for the CDR3 is TGTGCCAGCACATCAACCCCCAATGAGCAGTTCTTC.

The genes are TRBV2 and TRBJ1-2; TRBD1 might be the D (5 bases). The V and J ends lost 6 bases and 1 base respectively, with 18 bases between them. CDR3 size: 16 residues. Germline-derived CDR1 and CDR2 are SNHLY and FYNNEI. Here the CDR3 DNA reads TGTGCCAGCAGCCCCAAACTACAGGTCTTTAACTATGGCTACACCTTC. It translates to CASSPKLQVFNYGYTF.

The chain couples TRBV5-6 to TRBJ1-1; no clear D gene. Germline CDR1 reads SGHDT; CDR2 reads YYEEEE. The CDR3 covers 14 residues. V was clipped by 0 bases and J by 5 bases, with 11 bases between them. CDR3 sequence: CASSLVGVRTEAFF. The CDR3 DNA is TGTGCCAGCAGCTTGGTTGGGGTGCGGACTGAAGCTTTCTTT.

The chain is built from TRBV5-1 and TRBJ2-7; TRBD2 is a possible D gene (6 bases). CDR3 length equals 15 residues. Trimming left V 1 base short and J 2 bases short, with 13 bases between. The germline V gene has CDR1 SGHRS and CDR2 YFSETQ. CDR3: CASSLMRGRTYEQYF. CDR3 sequence (DNA): TGCGCCAGCAGCTTGATGCGGGGTCGGACCTACGAGCAGTACTTC.

The V call is TRBV6-5, the J call TRBJ1-4; D is uncertain. The germline V gene has CDR1 MNHEY and CDR2 SVGAGI. V gave up 6 bases and J gave up 8 bases, with 13 bases separating them. This CDR3 spans 13 amino acids. In DNA form, the CDR3 reads TGTGCCAGCAGCTTAGTCGAGAGGGAAAAACTGTTTTTT. Residues: CASSLVEREKLFF.

This rearrangement joins TRBV5-4 to TRBJ2-1; 7 positions agree with TRBD2. Germline trimming cut 4 bases from V and 5 bases from J; bases unmatched to any gene: 9. Germline V gives CDR1 SGHNT, CDR2 YYREEE (reference sequence). The CDR3 sequence is 15 residues long. The CDR3, as DNA: TGTGCCAGCAGCGATACCCGGGGAGGGCACAATGAGCAGTTCTTC. Translating gives CASSDTRGGHNEQFF.

CDR3 nucleotides: TGTGCCAGCAGCTTAGGCGGACAGAATGAGCAGTTCTTC. It specifies CASSLGGQNEQFF. The chain joins TRBV11-3 to TRBJ2-1; tentative D call: TRBD1 (6 bases). There are 13 residues in the CDR3. The germline V gene has CDR1 SGHNT and CDR2 YENEEA. Trimming removed 1 base from V and 7 bases from J, with 8 bases in between.

The V and J genes are TRBV6-8 and TRBJ2-1, with 14 bases lining up with TRBD2. Germline V gene sequence: CDR1 MNHGY, CDR2 SAAAGT. There are 18 residues in the CDR3. Trimming cost V 11 bases and J 0 bases; bases outside gene matches: 12. The CDR3 nucleotides read TGTGCCGACCCCGGGACTAGCGGGGGACCTAGCTCCTACAATGAGCAGTTCTTC. Translated: CADPGTSGGPSSYNEQFF.

The genes are TRBV19 and TRBJ2-3; unclear D gene. The CDR3 has 15 amino acids. Germline values: CDR1 LNHDA, CDR2 SQIVND (reference sequence). Trimming removed 1 base at V and 3 bases at J, with 11 bases between. The CDR3 bases are TGTGCCAGTAGTATAGGGGTAATGGGAACAGATACGCAGTATTTT. Its translation is CASSIGVMGTDTQYF. Drawing the rest from reference TRBV19 and TRBJ2-3, the complete variable domain is DGGITQSPKYLFRKEGQNVTLSCEQNLNHDAMYWYRQDPGQGLRLIYYSQIVNDFQKGDIAEGYSVSREKKESFPLTVTSAQKNPTAFYLCASSIGVMGTDTQYFGPGTRLTVL.

A few counts support this clone. The chain recombines TRBV5-1 with TRBJ2-2; unclear D gene. There are 14 residues in the CDR3. V was pared by 4 bases and J by 0 bases, with 7 bases between. From germline, CDR1 is SGHRS and CDR2 YFSETQ. As DNA, the CDR3 is TGCGCCAGCAGCCTAGGGACGAACACCGGGGAGCTGTTTTTT. Translated, it gives CASSLGTNTGELFF.